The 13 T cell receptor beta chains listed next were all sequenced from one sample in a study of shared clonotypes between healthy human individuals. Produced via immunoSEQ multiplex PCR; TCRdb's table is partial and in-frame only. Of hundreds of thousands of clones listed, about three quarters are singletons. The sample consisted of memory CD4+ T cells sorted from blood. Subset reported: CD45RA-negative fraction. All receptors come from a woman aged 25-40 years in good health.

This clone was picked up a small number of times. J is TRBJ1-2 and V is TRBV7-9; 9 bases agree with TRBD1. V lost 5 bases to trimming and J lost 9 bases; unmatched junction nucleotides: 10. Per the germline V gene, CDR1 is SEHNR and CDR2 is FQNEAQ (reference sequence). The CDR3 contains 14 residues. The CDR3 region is CASSPTRDRVSYTF. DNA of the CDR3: TGTGCCAGCAGCCCGACCCGGGACAGGGTGAGCTACACCTTC.

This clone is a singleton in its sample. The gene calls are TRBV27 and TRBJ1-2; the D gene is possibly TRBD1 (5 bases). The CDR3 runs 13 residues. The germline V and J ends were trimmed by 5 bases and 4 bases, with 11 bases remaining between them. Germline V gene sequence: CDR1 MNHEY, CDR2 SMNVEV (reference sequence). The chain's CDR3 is CASSRSGRYGYTF. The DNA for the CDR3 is TGTGCCAGCAGTAGATCAGGGCGCTATGGCTACACCTTC.

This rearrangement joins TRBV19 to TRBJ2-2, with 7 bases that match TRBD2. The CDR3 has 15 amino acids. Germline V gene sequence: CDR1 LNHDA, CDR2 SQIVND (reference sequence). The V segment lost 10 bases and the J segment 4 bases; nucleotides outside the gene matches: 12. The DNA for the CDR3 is TGTGCCACCCAAGGAATGGGAGGGAGCACCGGGGAGCTGTTTTTT. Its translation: CATQGMGGSTGELFF. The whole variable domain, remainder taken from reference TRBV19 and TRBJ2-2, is DGGITQSPKYLFRKEGQNVTLSCEQNLNHDAMYWYRQDPGQGLRLIYYSQIVNDFQKGDIAEGYSVSREKKESFPLTVTSAQKNPTAFYLCATQGMGGSTGELFFGEGSRLTVL.

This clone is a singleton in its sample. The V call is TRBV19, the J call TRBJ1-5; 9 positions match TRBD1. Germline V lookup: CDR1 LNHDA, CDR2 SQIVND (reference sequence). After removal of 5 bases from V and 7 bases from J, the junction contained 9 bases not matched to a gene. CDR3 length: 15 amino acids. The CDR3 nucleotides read TGTGCCAGTAGTTCGGGACAGGGCTCGAGCCAGCCCCAGCATTTT. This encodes CASSSGQGSSQPQHF.

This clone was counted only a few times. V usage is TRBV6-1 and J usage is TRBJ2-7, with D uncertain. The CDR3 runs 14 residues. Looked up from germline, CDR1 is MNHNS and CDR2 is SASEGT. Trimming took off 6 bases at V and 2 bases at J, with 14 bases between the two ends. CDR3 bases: TGTGCCAGCAGCGCCGGCGGCCAAACCTACGAGCAGTACTTC. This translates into CASSAGGQTYEQYF.

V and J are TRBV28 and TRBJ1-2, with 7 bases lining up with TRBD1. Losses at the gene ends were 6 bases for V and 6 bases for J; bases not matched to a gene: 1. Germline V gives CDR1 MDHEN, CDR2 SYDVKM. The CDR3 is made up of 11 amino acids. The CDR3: CASRQGHGYTF. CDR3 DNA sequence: TGTGCCAGCAGACAGGGGCATGGCTACACCTTC.

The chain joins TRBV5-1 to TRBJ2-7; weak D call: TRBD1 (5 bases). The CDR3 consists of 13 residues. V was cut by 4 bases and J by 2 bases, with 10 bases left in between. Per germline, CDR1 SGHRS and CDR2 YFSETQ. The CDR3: CASSQGATYEQYF. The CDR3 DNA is TGCGCCAGCAGCCAGGGCGCGACCTACGAGCAGTACTTC.

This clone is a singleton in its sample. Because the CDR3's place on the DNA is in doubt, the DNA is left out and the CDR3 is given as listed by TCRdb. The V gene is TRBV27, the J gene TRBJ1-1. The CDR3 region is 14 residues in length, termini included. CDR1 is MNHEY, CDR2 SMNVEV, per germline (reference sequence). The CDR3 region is CASRRDTLGTEAFF.

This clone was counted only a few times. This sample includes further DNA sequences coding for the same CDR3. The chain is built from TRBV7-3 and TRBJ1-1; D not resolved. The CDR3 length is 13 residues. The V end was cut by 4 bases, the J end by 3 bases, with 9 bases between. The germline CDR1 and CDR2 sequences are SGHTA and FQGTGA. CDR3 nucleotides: TGTGCCAGCAGCTCCCAACGGGACACTGAAGCTTTCTTT. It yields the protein CASSSQRDTEAFF. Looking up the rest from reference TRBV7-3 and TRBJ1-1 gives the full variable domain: GAGVSQTPSNKVTEKGKYVELRCDPISGHTALYWYRQSLGQGPEFLIYFQGTGAADDSGLPNDRFFAVRPEGSVSTLKIQRTERGDSAVYLCASSSQRDTEAFFGQGTRLTVV.

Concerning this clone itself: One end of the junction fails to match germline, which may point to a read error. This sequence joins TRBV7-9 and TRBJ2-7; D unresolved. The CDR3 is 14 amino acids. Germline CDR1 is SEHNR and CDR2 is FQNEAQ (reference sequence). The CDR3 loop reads CASRLDTNSYEQYF. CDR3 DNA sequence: TGTGCCAGCAGATTAGACACGAACTCCTACGAGCAGTACTTC. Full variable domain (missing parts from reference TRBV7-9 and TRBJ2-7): DTGVSQNPRHKITKRGQNVTFRCDPISEHNRLYWYRQTLGQGPEFLTYFQNEAQLEKSRLLSDRFSAERPKGSFSTLEIQRTEQGDSAMYLCASRLDTNSYEQYFGPGTRLTVT.

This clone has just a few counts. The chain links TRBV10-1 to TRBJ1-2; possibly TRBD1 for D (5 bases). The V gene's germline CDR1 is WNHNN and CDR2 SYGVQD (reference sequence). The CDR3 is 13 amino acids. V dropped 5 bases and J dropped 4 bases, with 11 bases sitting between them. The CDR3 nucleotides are TGCGCCAGCAGTCCAGGGACCTTCTATGGCTACACCTTC. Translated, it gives CASSPGTFYGYTF.

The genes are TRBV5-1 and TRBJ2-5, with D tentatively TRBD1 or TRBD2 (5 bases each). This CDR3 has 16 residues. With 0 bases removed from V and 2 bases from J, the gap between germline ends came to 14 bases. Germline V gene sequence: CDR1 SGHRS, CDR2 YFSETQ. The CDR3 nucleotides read TGCGCCAGCAGCTTGGAGAAGGGGAGTCCTCAAGAGACCCAGTACTTC. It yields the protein CASSLEKGSPQETQYF.

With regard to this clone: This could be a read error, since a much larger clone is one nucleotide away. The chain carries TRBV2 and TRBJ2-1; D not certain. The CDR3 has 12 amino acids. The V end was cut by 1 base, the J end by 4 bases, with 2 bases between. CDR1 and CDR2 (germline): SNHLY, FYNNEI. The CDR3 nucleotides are TGTGCCAGCAGTGAAGAGTACAATGAGCAGTTCTTC. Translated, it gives CASSEEYNEQFF.